The T cell receptor (beta chain) under discussion was sequenced for a study of OX40 agonist ivuxolimab in advanced cancers. Study context: The patients got ivuxolimab, which is an agonistic anti-OX40 (CD134) antibody.

This clone was picked up one time. The target antigen is unknown. Method: immunoSEQ multiplex PCR; TCRdb's copy keeps in-frame clones and lacks some. The data contain almost 65,000 clones, about 83% of them singletons. Findings and limits, study-wide: Fewer expanded clones were found on average in CD4+ than in CD8+ T cells. It was also the case that some nonresponders had low normalized T-cell clonal expansion.

Germline-derived CDR1 and CDR2 are MNHNS and SASEGT. The CDR3 is 15 amino acids. V was shortened by 2 bases and J by 1 base, with 10 bases between the two germline ends. Sequences were derived from CD4+ or CD8+ T cells sorted from blood, sampled in a trial of the OX40 agonist ivuxolimab. The TCR was taken from an adult with an advanced solid tumor such as melanoma, head and neck, liver or kidney cancer. The chain links TRBV6-1 to TRBJ2-3; weak D call: TRBD1 (5 bases). The DNA for the CDR3 is TGTGCCAGCAGTGAACAACAGGTTGGCACAGATACGCAGTATTTT. Translated: CASSEQQVGTDTQYF.